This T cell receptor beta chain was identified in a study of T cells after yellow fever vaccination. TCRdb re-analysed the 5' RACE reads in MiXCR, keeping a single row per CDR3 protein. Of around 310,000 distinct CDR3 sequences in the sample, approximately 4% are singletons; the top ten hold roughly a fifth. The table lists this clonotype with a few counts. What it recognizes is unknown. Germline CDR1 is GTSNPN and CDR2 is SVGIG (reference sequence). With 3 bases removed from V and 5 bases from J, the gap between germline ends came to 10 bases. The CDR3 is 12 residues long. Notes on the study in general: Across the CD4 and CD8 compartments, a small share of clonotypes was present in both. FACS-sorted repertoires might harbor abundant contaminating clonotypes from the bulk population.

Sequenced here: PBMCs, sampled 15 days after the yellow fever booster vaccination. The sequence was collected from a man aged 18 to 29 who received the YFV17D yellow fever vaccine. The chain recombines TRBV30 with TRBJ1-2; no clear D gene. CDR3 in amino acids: CAWSRRDYGYTF. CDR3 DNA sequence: TGTGCCTGGAGCCGAAGGGATTATGGCTACACCTTC.